A single sample is the source of the 23 T cell receptor beta chains below, sequenced in a study of T cell changes during pregnancy in multiple sclerosis. TCRdb's table, derived via immunoSEQ multiplex PCR, lists solely in-frame clones and lacks some. The sample has fewer than 85,000 clones, about 93% seen once. The material sequenced was peripheral blood, taken after pregnancy. Receptors originate from a female donor in good health, enrolled as a control in a pregnancy study.

The chain couples TRBV30 to TRBJ2-5; maybe TRBD2 (6 bases). The CDR3 spans 13 residues. In germline, CDR1 is GTSNPN, CDR2 SVGIG (reference sequence). Trimming cost V 4 bases and J 3 bases, with 12 bases left between them. The CDR3 protein is CAWMRDGEETQYF. As DNA, the CDR3 is TGTGCCTGGATGCGGGACGGTGAAGAGACCCAGTACTTC. Combining the CDR3 with reference TRBV30 and TRBJ2-5 gives the whole variable domain SQTIHQWPATLVQPVGSPLSLECTVEGTSNPNLYWYRQAAGRGLQLLFYSVGIGQISSEVPQNLSASRPQDRQFILSSKKLLLSDSGFYLCAWMRDGEETQYFGPGTRLLVL.

The chain couples TRBV29-1 to TRBJ2-1; tentative D call: TRBD2 (5 bases). V lost 1 base and J lost 2, with 9 bases in between. Germline CDR1 reads SQVTM; CDR2 reads ANQGSEA. This CDR3 region has 14 residues. DNA for the CDR3: TGCAGCGTTGAAGGCGGAGGACCCTACAATGAGCAGTTCTTC. Translated, it gives CSVEGGGPYNEQFF.

The rearrangement uses TRBV5-4 and TRBJ2-2; D remains ambiguous. There are 11 residues in the CDR3. CDR1 and CDR2 (germline): SGHNT, YYREEE (reference sequence). Trimming pared 7 bases from V and 6 bases from J, leaving 7 bases between. CDR3 coding DNA: TGTGCCAGCCGAGGTTCCGGGGAGCTGTTTTTT. Translation: CASRGSGELFF.

The chain links TRBV27 to TRBJ1-2; the D gene is possibly TRBD1 (5 bases). CDR1 and CDR2 (germline): MNHEY, SMNVEV (reference sequence). V was shortened by 3 bases and J by 5 bases, with 10 bases between the two germline ends. There are 13 residues in the CDR3. The CDR3 DNA sequence: TGTGCCAGCAGTTTCCGTGACAGATATGGCTACACCTTC. The encoded protein is CASSFRDRYGYTF.

The chain uses TRBV28 and TRBJ1-5; 8 bases are shared with TRBD1. The ends lost 7 bases at V and 4 bases at J; junction bases unmatched: 12. There are 16 residues in the CDR3. Germline V gene data show CDR1 as MDHEN and CDR2 as SYDVKM. The CDR3 loop is CASTVPGQEWNQPQHF. The CDR3, as DNA: TGTGCCAGCACCGTCCCGGGACAGGAATGGAATCAGCCCCAGCATTTT.

Only one count was recorded for this clone. J is TRBJ2-7 and V is TRBV18; D remains ambiguous. The CDR3 spans 12 residues. Germline CDR1 KGHSH, CDR2 LQKENI. Trimming stripped 6 bases from V and 5 bases from J, with 11 bases between. CDR3 residues: CASSLTMNEQYF. CDR3 nucleotide sequence: TGTGCCAGCTCGCTGACAATGAACGAGCAGTACTTC.

The chain couples TRBV7-3 to TRBJ2-1, with 7 bases matching TRBD1. The CDR3 loop spans 15 amino acids. Germline CDR1 is SGHTA and CDR2 is FQGTGA. J was trimmed by 4 bases and V by 5 bases; bases with no gene match: 8. This CDR3 reads CASSATGQIYNEQFF. The CDR3 DNA sequence: TGTGCCAGCAGCGCTACGGGACAGATATACAATGAGCAGTTCTTC. Based on the CDR3 plus reference TRBV7-3 and TRBJ2-1, the full variable domain is GAGVSQTPSNKVTEKGKYVELRCDPISGHTALYWYRQSLGQGPEFLIYFQGTGAADDSGLPNDRFFAVRPEGSVSTLKIQRTERGDSAVYLCASSATGQIYNEQFFGPGTRLTVL.

V usage is TRBV2 and J usage is TRBJ2-1, with no clear D. The germline V gene has CDR1 SNHLY and CDR2 FYNNEI. The CDR3 consists of 12 residues. The ends were cut back, 6 bases at V and 4 bases at J, with 7 bases in the middle. The CDR3 protein is CASSLSYNEQFF. The CDR3 DNA sequence: TGTGCCAGCAGCCTATCATACAATGAGCAGTTCTTC.

CDR3 residues: CASSSPPGRREGEQFF. The CDR3 bases are TGTGCCAGCAGCTCTCCTCCGGGACGGCGGGAAGGTGAGCAGTTCTTC. The chain couples TRBV9 to TRBJ2-1, with D possibly TRBD2 on 6 matching bases. The CDR3 runs 16 residues. Germline values: CDR1 SGDLS, CDR2 YYNGEE. V dropped 4 bases and J dropped 9 bases, with 23 bases sitting between them.

The chain joins TRBV29-1 to TRBJ1-1; 10 bases fit TRBD1. There are 14 residues in the CDR3. CDR1 is SQVTM and CDR2 is ANQGSEA in the germline V gene. With V trimmed by 4 bases and J by 8 bases, 10 bases remained unmatched. The CDR3 loop is CSVAPGQGRAEAFF. In DNA, the CDR3 is TGCAGCGTTGCACCGGGACAGGGGAGAGCCGAAGCTTTCTTT.

This rearrangement joins TRBV27 to TRBJ2-1; 8 bases are a match to TRBD1. The length of the CDR3 is 17 residues. V was clipped by 5 bases and J by 1 base; unmatched bases: 10. The germline V gene encodes CDR1 MNHEY and CDR2 SMNVEV (reference sequence). DNA for the CDR3: TGTGCCAGCAGTGGACTATACGGACAGGGTTCCTACAATGAGCAGTTCTTC. Amino acid sequence: CASSGLYGQGSYNEQFF.

For the CDR3, the DNA is TGCGCCAGCAGCAAGCCTGGGGCGAACACTGAAGCTTTCTTT. It encodes CASSKPGANTEAFF. The chain joins TRBV5-1 to TRBJ1-1, with a weak D call TRBD1 (5 bases). The CDR3 covers 14 residues. V lost 4 bases to trimming and J lost 1 base, with 11 bases between them. CDR1 is SGHRS, CDR2 YFSETQ, per germline.

The chain combines TRBV13 with TRBJ2-4, with 11 positions matching TRBD2. CDR1 is PRHDT, CDR2 FYEKMQ, per germline (reference sequence). J was trimmed by 0 bases and V by 5 bases; bases with no gene match: 12. The CDR3 sequence is 19 residues long. CDR3 sequence reads: CASSEIAGGRFLAKNIQYF. In nucleotides, the CDR3 is TGTGCCAGCAGCGAAATAGCGGGAGGGCGTTTTTTAGCCAAAAACATTCAGTACTTC. Full variable domain (remainder filled in from reference TRBV13 and TRBJ2-4): AAGVIQSPRHLIKEKRETATLKCYPIPRHDTVYWYQQGPGQDPQFLISFYEKMQSDKGSIPDRFSAQQFSDYHSELNMSSLELGDSALYFCASSEIAGGRFLAKNIQYFGAGTRLSVL.

The chain is built from TRBV5-6 and TRBJ2-7, with TRBD2 matching 13 bases. The germline CDR1 and CDR2 sequences are SGHDT and YYEEEE. The length of the CDR3 is 16 residues. V dropped 2 bases and J dropped 1; count of bases not matched to a gene: 3. CDR3 region: CASSFRTSGRSYEQYF. The CDR3 DNA follows: TGTGCCAGCAGCTTTCGGACTAGCGGGAGATCCTACGAGCAGTACTTC.

CDR3 sequence: CSVRTAYEQYF. The CDR3 nucleotides read TGCAGCGTTCGGACAGCCTACGAGCAGTACTTC. The chain joins TRBV29-1 to TRBJ2-7; tentatively, D is TRBD1 (6 bases). This CDR3 contains 11 residues. V was clipped by 5 bases and J by 2 bases, with 7 bases between them. The germline V gene has CDR1 SQVTM and CDR2 ANQGSEA.

DNA of the CDR3: TGTGCCAGCAGCCCTGGGGGACTAGCGGGGGGGGCAGATACGCAGTATTTT. It specifies CASSPGGLAGGADTQYF. V gene TRBV5-6 combines with J gene TRBJ2-3; 16 bases are shared with TRBD2. Trimming cost V 4 bases and J 4 bases; bases outside gene matches: 6. Germline values: CDR1 SGHDT, CDR2 YYEEEE. This CDR3 is built from 17 residues. Supplemented by reference TRBV5-6 and TRBJ2-3, the full variable domain reads DAGVTQSPTHLIKTRGQQVTLRCSPKSGHDTVSWYQQALGQGPQFIFQYYEEEERQRGNFPDRFSGHQFPNYSSELNVNALLLGDSALYLCASSPGGLAGGADTQYFGPGTRLTVL.

The chain uses TRBV10-3 and TRBJ2-1, with D possibly TRBD2 on 5 matching bases. The CDR3 totals 15 residues. Between the trimmed V and J ends, which lost 8 bases and 2 bases, there was a span of 16 bases. In germline, CDR1 is ENHRY, CDR2 SYGVKD. The CDR3 loop is CAISDPGKAYNEQFF. In DNA, the CDR3 is TGTGCCATCTCCGACCCCGGGAAGGCCTACAATGAGCAGTTCTTC.

The rearrangement uses TRBV25-1 and TRBJ2-1; 7 bases match TRBD1. J was trimmed by 3 bases and V by 6 bases; bases with no gene match: 8. This CDR3 comprises 15 residues. Germline V gene sequence: CDR1 MGHDK, CDR2 SYGVNS. CDR3 protein: CASSSTDRDYNEQFF. As DNA, the CDR3 is TGTGCCAGCAGCTCAACCGACAGGGACTACAATGAGCAGTTCTTC.

This clone occurred once. The chain employs TRBV18 and TRBJ2-5, with unresolved D. The CDR3 runs to 14 residues. Germline CDR1 and CDR2: KGHSH and LQKENI. Trimming shortened V by 3 bases and J by 5 bases, and 13 bases separated the two germline ends. The DNA of the CDR3 is TGTGCCAGCTCACCTCCTCTGCCCGCGGAGACCCAGTACTTC. It codes for CASSPPLPAETQYF.

The chain couples TRBV28 to TRBJ2-1; 10 bases match TRBD2. Germline V gives CDR1 MDHEN, CDR2 SYDVKM. Trimming cost V 6 bases and J 7 bases; bases outside gene matches: 15. The CDR3 covers 17 residues. The CDR3 sequence: CASSKLAGALLLNEQFF. The CDR3 DNA sequence: TGTGCCAGCAGCAAGCTAGCGGGGGCCCTCCTTTTAAATGAGCAGTTCTTC.

The CDR3 bases are TGTGCCAGCAGTTCCTGGGAGAGCACAGATACGCAGTATTTT. Translation gives CASSSWESTDTQYF. This chain links TRBV6-5 with TRBJ2-3; maybe TRBD2 (5 bases). Deletions cut 4 bases from V and 0 bases from J, with 8 bases between. The germline V gene encodes CDR1 MNHEY and CDR2 SVGAGI. The CDR3 sequence is 14 residues long.

The chain's CDR3 is CASTPPGQGFAEAFF. The CDR3 DNA is TGTGCCAGCACCCCCCCGGGACAGGGTTTCGCTGAAGCTTTCTTT. The rearrangement joins TRBV27 to TRBJ1-1; 9 bases agree with TRBD1. Trimming took 7 bases from V and 6 from J; bases not matched to a gene: 12. The germline gives CDR1 MNHEY, CDR2 SMNVEV (reference sequence). CDR3 length: 15 amino acids.

This clone occurred once. V gene TRBV7-3 combines with J gene TRBJ2-4, with 14 bases fitting TRBD2. The trim removed 4 bases at V and 3 bases at J, leaving 14 bases unmatched. Germline loops: CDR1 SGHTA, CDR2 FQGTGA. CDR3 length: 20 residues. As DNA, the CDR3 is TGTGCCAGCAGCTCTACCAGACTAGCGGGAGGGATCTTAGGCAAAAACATTCAGTACTTC. It encodes CASSSTRLAGGILGKNIQYF.